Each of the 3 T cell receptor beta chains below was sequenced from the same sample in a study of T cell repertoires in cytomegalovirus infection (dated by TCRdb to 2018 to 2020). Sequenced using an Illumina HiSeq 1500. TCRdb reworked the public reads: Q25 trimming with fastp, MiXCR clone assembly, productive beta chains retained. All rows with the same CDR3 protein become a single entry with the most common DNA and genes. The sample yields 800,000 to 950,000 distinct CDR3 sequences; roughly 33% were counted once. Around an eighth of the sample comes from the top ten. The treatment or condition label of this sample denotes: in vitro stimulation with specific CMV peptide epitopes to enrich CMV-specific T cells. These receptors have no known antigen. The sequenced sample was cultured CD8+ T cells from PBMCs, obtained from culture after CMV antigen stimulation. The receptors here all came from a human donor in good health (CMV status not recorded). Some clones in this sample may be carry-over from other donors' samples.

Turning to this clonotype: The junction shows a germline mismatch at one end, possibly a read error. CDR3 residues: CTSDGSGGANNEQFF. The CDR3 DNA follows: TGTACCAGCGATGGGAGCGGGGGGGCCAACAATGAGCAGTTCTTC. This chain uses TRBV6-1 with TRBJ2-1; TRBD2 matches at 10 bases. The V gene's germline CDR1 is MNHNS and CDR2 SASEGT. The CDR3 covers 15 residues.

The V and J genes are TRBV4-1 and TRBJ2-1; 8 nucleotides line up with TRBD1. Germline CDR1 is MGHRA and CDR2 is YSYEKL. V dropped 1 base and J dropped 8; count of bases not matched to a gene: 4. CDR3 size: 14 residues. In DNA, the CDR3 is TGCGCCAGCAGCCAAGGACAGGGGTTCGATGAGCAGTTCTTC. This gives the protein CASSQGQGFDEQFF.

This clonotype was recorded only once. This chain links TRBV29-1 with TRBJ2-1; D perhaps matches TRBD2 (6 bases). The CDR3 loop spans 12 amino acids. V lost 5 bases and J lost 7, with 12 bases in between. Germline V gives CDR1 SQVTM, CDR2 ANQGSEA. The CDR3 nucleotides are TGCAGCGTTAAGACTAGTTGGAATGAGCAGTTCTTC. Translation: CSVKTSWNEQFF.